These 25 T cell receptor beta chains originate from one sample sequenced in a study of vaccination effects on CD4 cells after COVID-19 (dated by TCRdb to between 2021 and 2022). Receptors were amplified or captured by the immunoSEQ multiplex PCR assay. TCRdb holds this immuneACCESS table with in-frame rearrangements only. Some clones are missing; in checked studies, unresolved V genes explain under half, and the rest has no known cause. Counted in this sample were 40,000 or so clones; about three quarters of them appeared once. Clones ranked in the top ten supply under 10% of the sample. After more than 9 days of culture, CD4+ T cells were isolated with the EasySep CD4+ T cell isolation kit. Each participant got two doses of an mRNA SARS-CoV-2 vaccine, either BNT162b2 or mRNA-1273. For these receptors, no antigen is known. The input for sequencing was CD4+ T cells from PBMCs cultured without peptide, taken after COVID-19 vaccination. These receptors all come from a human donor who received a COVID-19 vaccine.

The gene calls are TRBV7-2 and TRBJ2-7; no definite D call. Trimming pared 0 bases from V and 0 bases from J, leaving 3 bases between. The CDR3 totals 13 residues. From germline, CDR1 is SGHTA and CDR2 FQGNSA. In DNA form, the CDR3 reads TGTGCCAGCAGCTTAGCCGTCTCCTACGAGCAGTACTTC. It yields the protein CASSLAVSYEQYF.

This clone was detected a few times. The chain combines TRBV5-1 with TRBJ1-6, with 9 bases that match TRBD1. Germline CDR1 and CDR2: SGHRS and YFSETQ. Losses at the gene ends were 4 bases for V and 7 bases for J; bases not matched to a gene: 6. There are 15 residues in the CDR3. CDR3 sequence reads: CASSLGTGNNSPLHF. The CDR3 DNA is TGCGCCAGCAGCCTCGGGACAGGGAACAATTCACCCCTCCACTTT. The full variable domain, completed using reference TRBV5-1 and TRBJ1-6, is KAGVTQTPRYLIKTRGQQVTLSCSPISGHRSVSWYQQTPGQGLQFLFEYFSETQRNKGNFPGRFSGRQFSNSRSEMNVSTLELGDSALYLCASSLGTGNNSPLHFGNGTRLTVT.

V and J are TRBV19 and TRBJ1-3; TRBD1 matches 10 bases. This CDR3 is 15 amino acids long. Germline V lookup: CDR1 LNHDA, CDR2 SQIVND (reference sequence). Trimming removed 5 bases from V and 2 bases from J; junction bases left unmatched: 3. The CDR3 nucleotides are TGTGCCAGTAGTCTGGGACAGGGGACTGGAAACACCATATATTTT. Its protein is CASSLGQGTGNTIYF. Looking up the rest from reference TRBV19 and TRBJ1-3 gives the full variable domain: DGGITQSPKYLFRKEGQNVTLSCEQNLNHDAMYWYRQDPGQGLRLIYYSQIVNDFQKGDIAEGYSVSREKKESFPLTVTSAQKNPTAFYLCASSLGQGTGNTIYFGEGSWLTVV.

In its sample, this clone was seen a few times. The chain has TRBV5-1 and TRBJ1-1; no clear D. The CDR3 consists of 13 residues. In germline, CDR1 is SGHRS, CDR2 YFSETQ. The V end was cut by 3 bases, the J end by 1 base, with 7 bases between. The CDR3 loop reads CASSSATNTEAFF. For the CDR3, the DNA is TGCGCCAGCAGCTCGGCTACGAACACTGAAGCTTTCTTT. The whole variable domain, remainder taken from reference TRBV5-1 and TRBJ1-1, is KAGVTQTPRYLIKTRGQQVTLSCSPISGHRSVSWYQQTPGQGLQFLFEYFSETQRNKGNFPGRFSGRQFSNSRSEMNVSTLELGDSALYLCASSSATNTEAFFGQGTRLTVV.

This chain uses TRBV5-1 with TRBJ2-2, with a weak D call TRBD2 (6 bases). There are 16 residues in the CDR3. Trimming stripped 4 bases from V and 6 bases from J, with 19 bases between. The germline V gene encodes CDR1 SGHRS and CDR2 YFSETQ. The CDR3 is CASSPAGTAGPGELFF. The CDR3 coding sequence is TGCGCCAGCAGCCCAGCCGGGACTGCCGGGCCCGGGGAGCTGTTTTTT.

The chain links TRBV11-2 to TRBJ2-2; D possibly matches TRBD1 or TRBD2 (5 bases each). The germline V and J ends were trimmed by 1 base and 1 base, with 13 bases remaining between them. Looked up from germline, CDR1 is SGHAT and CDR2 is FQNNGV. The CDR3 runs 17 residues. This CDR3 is CASSLGGWAVNTGELFF. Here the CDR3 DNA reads TGTGCCAGCAGCTTAGGGGGGTGGGCGGTGAACACCGGGGAGCTGTTTTTT. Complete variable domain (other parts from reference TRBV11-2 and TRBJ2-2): EAGVAQSPRYKIIEKRQSVAFWCNPISGHATLYWYQQILGQGPKLLIQFQNNGVVDDSQLPKDRFSAERLKGVDSTLKIQPAKLEDSAVYLCASSLGGWAVNTGELFFGEGSRLTVL.

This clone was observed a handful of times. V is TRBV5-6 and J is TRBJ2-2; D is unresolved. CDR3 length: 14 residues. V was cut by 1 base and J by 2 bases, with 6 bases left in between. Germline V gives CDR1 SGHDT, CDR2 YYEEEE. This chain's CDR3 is CASSLTFNTGELFF. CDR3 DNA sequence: TGTGCCAGCAGCTTGACTTTCAACACCGGGGAGCTGTTTTTT.

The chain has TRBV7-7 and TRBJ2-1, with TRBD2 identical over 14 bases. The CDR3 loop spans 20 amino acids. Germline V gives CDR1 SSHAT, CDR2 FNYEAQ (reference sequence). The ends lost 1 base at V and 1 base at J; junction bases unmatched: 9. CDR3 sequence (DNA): TGTGCCAGCAGCTTAGGTGGGACTAGCGGGAGTAGTGGTTCCTACAATGAGCAGTTCTTC. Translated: CASSLGGTSGSSGSYNEQFF. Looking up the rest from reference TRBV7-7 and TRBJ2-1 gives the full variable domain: GAGVSQSPRYKVTKRGQDVTLRCDPISSHATLYWYQQALGQGPEFLTYFNYEAQPDKSGLPSDRFSAERPEGSISTLTIQRTEQRDSAMYRCASSLGGTSGSSGSYNEQFFGPGTRLTVL.

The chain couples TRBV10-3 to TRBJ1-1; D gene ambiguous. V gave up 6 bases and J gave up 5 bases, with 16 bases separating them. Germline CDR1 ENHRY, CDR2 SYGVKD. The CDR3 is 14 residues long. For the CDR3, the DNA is TGTGCCATCAGGGGAGCTGGAGGAATGACTGAAGCTTTCTTT. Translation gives CAIRGAGGMTEAFF.

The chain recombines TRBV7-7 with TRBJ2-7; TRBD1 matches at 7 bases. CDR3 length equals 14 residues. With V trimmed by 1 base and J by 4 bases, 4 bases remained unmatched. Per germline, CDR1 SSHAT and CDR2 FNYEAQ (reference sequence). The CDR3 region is CASSLGTGTYEQYF. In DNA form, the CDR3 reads TGTGCCAGCAGCTTAGGGACAGGAACGTACGAGCAGTACTTC. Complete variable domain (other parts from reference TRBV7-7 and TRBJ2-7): GAGVSQSPRYKVTKRGQDVTLRCDPISSHATLYWYQQALGQGPEFLTYFNYEAQPDKSGLPSDRFSAERPEGSISTLTIQRTEQRDSAMYRCASSLGTGTYEQYFGPGTRLTVT.

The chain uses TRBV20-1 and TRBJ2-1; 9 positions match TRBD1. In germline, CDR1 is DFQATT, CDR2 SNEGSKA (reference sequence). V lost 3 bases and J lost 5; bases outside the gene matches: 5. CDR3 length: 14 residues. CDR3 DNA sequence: TGCAGTGCTAGTCCCGGGACAGGGCACAATGAGCAGTTCTTC. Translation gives CSASPGTGHNEQFF.

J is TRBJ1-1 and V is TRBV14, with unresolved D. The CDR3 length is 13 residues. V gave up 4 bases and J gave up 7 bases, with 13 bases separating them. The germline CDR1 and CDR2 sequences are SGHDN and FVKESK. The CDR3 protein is CASSPRHFGEAFF. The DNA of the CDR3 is TGTGCCAGCAGCCCTCGACATTTCGGTGAAGCTTTCTTT.

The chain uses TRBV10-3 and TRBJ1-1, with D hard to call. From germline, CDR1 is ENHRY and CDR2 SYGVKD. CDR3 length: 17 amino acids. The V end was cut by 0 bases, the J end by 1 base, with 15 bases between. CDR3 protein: CAISESIWRTENTEAFF. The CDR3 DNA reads TGTGCCATCAGTGAGTCGATATGGAGGACGGAGAACACTGAAGCTTTCTTT.

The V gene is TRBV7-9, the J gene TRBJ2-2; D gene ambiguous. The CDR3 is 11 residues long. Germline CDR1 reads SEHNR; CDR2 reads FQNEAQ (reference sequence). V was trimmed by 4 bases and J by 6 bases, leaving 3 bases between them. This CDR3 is CASSYPGELFF. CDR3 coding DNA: TGTGCCAGCAGCTACCCCGGGGAGCTGTTTTTT.

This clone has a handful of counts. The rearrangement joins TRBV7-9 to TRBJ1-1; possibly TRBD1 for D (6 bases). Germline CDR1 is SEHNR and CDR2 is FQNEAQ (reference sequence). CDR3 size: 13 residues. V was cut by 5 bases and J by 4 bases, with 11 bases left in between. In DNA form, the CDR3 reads TGTGCCAGCAGCCCCACAGGGATCACTGAAGCTTTCTTT. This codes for CASSPTGITEAFF.

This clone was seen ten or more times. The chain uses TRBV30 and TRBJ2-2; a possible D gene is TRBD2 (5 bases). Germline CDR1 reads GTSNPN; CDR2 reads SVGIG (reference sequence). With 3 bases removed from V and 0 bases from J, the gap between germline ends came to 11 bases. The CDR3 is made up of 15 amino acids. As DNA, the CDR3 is TGTGCCTGGAGCGCTCTCGGGGCGAACACCGGGGAGCTGTTTTTT. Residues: CAWSALGANTGELFF. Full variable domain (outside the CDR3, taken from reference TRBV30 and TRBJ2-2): SQTIHQWPATLVQPVGSPLSLECTVEGTSNPNLYWYRQAAGRGLQLLFYSVGIGQISSEVPQNLSASRPQDRQFILSSKKLLLSDSGFYLCAWSALGANTGELFFGEGSRLTVL.

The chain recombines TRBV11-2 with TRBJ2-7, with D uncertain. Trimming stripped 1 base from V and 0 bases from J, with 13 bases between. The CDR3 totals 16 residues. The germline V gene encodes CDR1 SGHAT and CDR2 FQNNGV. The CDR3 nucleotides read TGTGCCAGCAGCTTAGGGAACTGGACGTTCTCCTACGAGCAGTACTTC. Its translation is CASSLGNWTFSYEQYF. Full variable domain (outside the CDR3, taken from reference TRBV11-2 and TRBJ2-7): EAGVAQSPRYKIIEKRQSVAFWCNPISGHATLYWYQQILGQGPKLLIQFQNNGVVDDSQLPKDRFSAERLKGVDSTLKIQPAKLEDSAVYLCASSLGNWTFSYEQYFGPGTRLTVT.

CDR3 coding DNA: TGTGCCAGCAGCTTAAATCAAGCGGGCTCTGGAAACACCATATATTTT. Protein: CASSLNQAGSGNTIYF. This rearrangement joins TRBV11-2 to TRBJ1-3; the D is unclear. The CDR3 has 16 amino acids. The germline CDR1 and CDR2 sequences are SGHAT and FQNNGV. The V and J ends lost 2 bases and 0 bases respectively, with 11 bases between them.

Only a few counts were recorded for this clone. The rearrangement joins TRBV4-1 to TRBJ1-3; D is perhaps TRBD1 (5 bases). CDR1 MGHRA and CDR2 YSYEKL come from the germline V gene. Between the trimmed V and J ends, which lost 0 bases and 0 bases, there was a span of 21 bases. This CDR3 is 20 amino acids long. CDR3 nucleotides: TGCGCCAGCAGCCAAGATCATCAGGGTTGGAATAGAAACTCTGGAAACACCATATATTTT. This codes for CASSQDHQGWNRNSGNTIYF.

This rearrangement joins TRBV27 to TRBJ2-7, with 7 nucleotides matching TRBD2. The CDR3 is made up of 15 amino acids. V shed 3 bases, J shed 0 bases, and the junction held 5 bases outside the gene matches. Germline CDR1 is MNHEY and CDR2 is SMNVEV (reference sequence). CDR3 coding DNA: TGTGCCAGCAGTTTCCTAGCGGACCTCTCCTACGAGCAGTACTTC. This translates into CASSFLADLSYEQYF.

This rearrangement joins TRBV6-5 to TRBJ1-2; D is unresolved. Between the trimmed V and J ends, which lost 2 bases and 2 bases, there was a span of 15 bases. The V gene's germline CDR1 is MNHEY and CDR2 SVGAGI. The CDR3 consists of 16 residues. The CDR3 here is CASSYPEAGGNYGYTF. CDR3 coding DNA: TGTGCCAGCAGTTACCCCGAGGCGGGCGGGAACTATGGCTACACCTTC.

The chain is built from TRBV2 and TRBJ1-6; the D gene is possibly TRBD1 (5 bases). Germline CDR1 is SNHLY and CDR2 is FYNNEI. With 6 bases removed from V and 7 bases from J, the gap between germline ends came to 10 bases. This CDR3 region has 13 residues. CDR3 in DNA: TGTGCCAGCAGCCTCCAGGGAAATTCACCCCTCCACTTT. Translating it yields CASSLQGNSPLHF. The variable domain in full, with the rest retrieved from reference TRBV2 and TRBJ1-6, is EPEVTQTPSHQVTQMGQEVILRCVPISNHLYFYWYRQILGQKVEFLVSFYNNEISEKSEIFDDQFSVERPDGSNFTLKIRSTKLEDSAMYFCASSLQGNSPLHFGNGTRLTVT.

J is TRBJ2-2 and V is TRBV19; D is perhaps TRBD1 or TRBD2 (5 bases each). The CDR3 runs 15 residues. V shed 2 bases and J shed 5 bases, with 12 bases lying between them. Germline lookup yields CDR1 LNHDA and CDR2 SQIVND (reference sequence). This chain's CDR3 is CASSIRGAGTGELFF. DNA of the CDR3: TGTGCCAGTAGTATAAGAGGGGCAGGAACCGGGGAGCTGTTTTTT.

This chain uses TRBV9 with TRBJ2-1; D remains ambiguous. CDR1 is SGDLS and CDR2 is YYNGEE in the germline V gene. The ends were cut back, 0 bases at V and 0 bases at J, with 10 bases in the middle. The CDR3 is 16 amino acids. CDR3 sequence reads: CASSVGQWGSYNEQFF. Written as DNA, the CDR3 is TGTGCCAGCAGCGTAGGCCAGTGGGGCTCCTACAATGAGCAGTTCTTC.

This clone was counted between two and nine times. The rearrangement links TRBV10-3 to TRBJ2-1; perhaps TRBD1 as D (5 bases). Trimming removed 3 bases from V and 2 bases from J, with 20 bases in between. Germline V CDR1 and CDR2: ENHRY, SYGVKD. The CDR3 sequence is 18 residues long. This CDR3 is CAISDSPGSRATYNEQFF. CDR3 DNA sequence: TGTGCCATCAGTGATTCCCCAGGGTCTAGAGCTACCTACAATGAGCAGTTCTTC.